The 19 T cell receptor beta chains in this list originate from one sample, sequenced in a study of blood T cell repertoires in COVID-19. This table comes from immunoSEQ multiplex PCR, and its TCRdb copy is limited to in-frame clones, with some not included. The table records about 81,000 clones, about nine tenths of them present only once. The sample consisted of peripheral blood. The receptors were gathered from a woman in her 50s in a cohort sampled during active COVID-19.

The chain has TRBV4-1 and TRBJ2-6; D is ambiguous. Germline values: CDR1 MGHRA, CDR2 YSYEKL. The length of the CDR3 is 14 residues. Trimming shortened V by 4 bases and J by 4 bases, and 8 bases separated the two germline ends. CDR3 nucleotide sequence: TGCGCCAGCAGCCCCCTCGGGGGGGCCAACGTCCTGACTTTC. It specifies CASSPLGGANVLTF.

V usage is TRBV28 and J usage is TRBJ2-7, with D possibly being TRBD1 (5 bases). V lost 3 bases and J lost 9, with 12 bases in between. This CDR3 is built from 12 residues. Germline V CDR1 and CDR2: MDHEN, SYDVKM. CDR3 protein: CASSLGQVGQYF. The CDR3, as DNA: TGTGCCAGCAGTTTGGGGCAGGTCGGGCAGTACTTC.

The chain combines TRBV6-5 with TRBJ2-7; 10 nucleotides agree with TRBD1. The CDR3 runs 16 residues. Germline-derived CDR1 and CDR2 are MNHEY and SVGAGI. Trimming cost V 2 bases and J 3 bases; bases outside gene matches: 7. DNA of the CDR3: TGTGCCAGCAGTTACACCTCCGGGACAGGGGTCTACGAGCAGTACTTC. This encodes CASSYTSGTGVYEQYF.

This chain joins TRBV2 and TRBJ1-6; D is perhaps TRBD1 (5 bases). V lost 4 bases and J 6 bases, leaving 13 bases between the germline ends. Germline V CDR1 and CDR2: SNHLY, FYNNEI. The CDR3 runs 15 residues. Written as DNA, the CDR3 is TGTGCCAGCAGTGTTGGGGGGGTTGTTAATTCACCCCTCCACTTT. Its protein is CASSVGGVVNSPLHF. The full variable domain, its missing parts supplied by reference TRBV2 and TRBJ1-6, is EPEVTQTPSHQVTQMGQEVILRCVPISNHLYFYWYRQILGQKVEFLVSFYNNEISEKSEIFDDQFSVERPDGSNFTLKIRSTKLEDSAMYFCASSVGGVVNSPLHFGNGTRLTVT.

The chain has TRBV6-5 and TRBJ2-2; TRBD2 matches at 9 bases. Germline V gene data show CDR1 as MNHEY and CDR2 as SVGAGI. The J segment lost 5 bases and the V segment lost 8 bases, leaving 6 bases of the junction unmatched. This CDR3 has 14 amino acids. This CDR3 reads CASYRLAGTGELFF. The CDR3 coding sequence is TGTGCCAGCTACAGGCTAGCGGGAACCGGGGAGCTGTTTTTT.

This clone was counted a single time. V gene TRBV5-1 combines with J gene TRBJ1-1; D is unclear. This CDR3 has 15 residues. Trimming took 0 bases from V and 2 from J, leaving 11 bases between them. Germline lookup yields CDR1 SGHRS and CDR2 YFSETQ. CDR3 nucleotide sequence: TGCGCCAGCAGCTTGGGGCATTCGATCAACACTGAAGCTTTCTTT. Translated: CASSLGHSINTEAFF. Complete variable domain (other parts from reference TRBV5-1 and TRBJ1-1): KAGVTQTPRYLIKTRGQQVTLSCSPISGHRSVSWYQQTPGQGLQFLFEYFSETQRNKGNFPGRFSGRQFSNSRSEMNVSTLELGDSALYLCASSLGHSINTEAFFGQGTRLTVV.

The chain has TRBV11-1 and TRBJ2-5; a weak D match, TRBD1 (6 bases). The V gene lost 4 bases and the J gene lost 1 base, with 13 bases spanning the gap. The CDR3 spans 15 residues. In germline, CDR1 is SGHAT, CDR2 FQDESV (reference sequence). Here the CDR3 reads CASSSPTGPQETQYF. The DNA of the CDR3 is TGTGCCAGCAGCTCTCCCACAGGGCCCCAAGAGACCCAGTACTTC.

V gene TRBV13 combines with J gene TRBJ2-7; TRBD2 matches 9 bases. V lost 5 bases, J lost 5 bases, and 10 bases stayed unmatched. The CDR3 is 15 residues long. CDR1 is PRHDT, CDR2 FYEKMQ, per germline (reference sequence). CDR3 sequence (DNA): TGTGCCAGCAGCCCTCCCGGGACTAGCCGCGACGAGCAGTACTTC. Protein product: CASSPPGTSRDEQYF. Supplemented by reference TRBV13 and TRBJ2-7, the full variable domain reads AAGVIQSPRHLIKEKRETATLKCYPIPRHDTVYWYQQGPGQDPQFLISFYEKMQSDKGSIPDRFSAQQFSDYHSELNMSSLELGDSALYFCASSPPGTSRDEQYFGPGTRLTVT.

The J gene is TRBJ2-3, the V gene TRBV11-1; D perhaps matches TRBD2 (5 bases). This CDR3 has 14 amino acids. The V end lost 5 bases, the J end lost 2 bases, and 11 bases lay between the germline ends. Germline values: CDR1 SGHAT, CDR2 FQDESV (reference sequence). DNA for the CDR3: TGTGCCAGCAGCGCCAGCGGATACACAGATACGCAGTATTTT. It translates to CASSASGYTDTQYF.

The V and J genes are TRBV5-5 and TRBJ2-3; D is undetermined. V shed 1 base and J shed 4 bases, with 10 bases lying between them. Germline assignment: CDR1 SGHKS and CDR2 YYEKEE (reference sequence). CDR3 length: 14 residues. The CDR3, as DNA: TGTGCCAGCAGCTTGCCGTCTCAGGCAGATACGCAGTATTTT. Amino acid sequence: CASSLPSQADTQYF.

The chain is built from TRBV21-1 and TRBJ2-4; TRBD2 is taken as the D call from the table, unchecked against the DNA. TRBV21-1 is reported as a pseudogene. The CDR3 sequence is 16 residues long. As DNA, the CDR3 is TGTGCCAGCAGCAATCGGGGGAAGTGCGCCAAAAACATTCAGTACTTC. This gives the protein CASSNRGKCAKNIQYF.

This chain links TRBV5-1 with TRBJ2-5; 9 bases line up with TRBD2. Germline V gene sequence: CDR1 SGHRS, CDR2 YFSETQ. V lost 0 bases and J lost 5; bases outside the gene matches: 5. The CDR3 covers 15 residues. In DNA, the CDR3 is TGCGCCAGCAGCTTGGCCCGGGCGGGAGGGGAGACCCAGTACTTC. It encodes CASSLARAGGETQYF.

This clone was counted a single time. V is TRBV25-1 and J is TRBJ2-5, with 12 bases matching TRBD2. Germline V gene lookup returns CDR1 MGHDK and CDR2 SYGVNS. With V trimmed by 5 bases and J by 5 bases, 6 bases remained unmatched. The CDR3 is made up of 15 amino acids. CDR3 in amino acids: CASSHQGLAGETQYF. Written as DNA, the CDR3 is TGTGCCAGCAGTCACCAGGGACTAGCGGGTGAGACCCAGTACTTC.

The rearrangement joins TRBV5-6 to TRBJ1-4; D unclear. The ends were cut back, 0 bases at V and 7 bases at J, with 10 bases in the middle. The CDR3 is 14 amino acids. Germline loops: CDR1 SGHDT, CDR2 YYEEEE. CDR3 coding DNA: TGTGCCAGCAGCTTGGGCCGAGCGGGTGAAAAACTGTTTTTT. Protein: CASSLGRAGEKLFF.

The V gene is TRBV4-2, the J gene TRBJ2-3; TRBD1 matches at 7 bases. Unmatched junction bases numbered 3, after V lost 2 bases and J lost 1 base. The CDR3 consists of 15 residues. Germline lookup yields CDR1 LGHNA and CDR2 YNFKEQ. Here the CDR3 reads CASSQRQGGTDTQYF. CDR3 coding DNA: TGTGCCAGCAGCCAACGACAGGGCGGCACAGATACGCAGTATTTT.

This clone is a singleton in its sample. This sequence joins TRBV5-1 and TRBJ1-2, with 8 nucleotides matching TRBD1. Germline CDR1 is SGHRS and CDR2 is YFSETQ. The CDR3 loop spans 15 amino acids. With 3 bases clipped from V and 6 bases from J, the junction kept 10 bases outside the gene matches. CDR3 DNA: TGCGCCAGCAGCTCAACGCTCGGGACAGGAAATGGCTACACCTTC. Its translation: CASSSTLGTGNGYTF.

V and J are TRBV7-2 and TRBJ1-2; unclear D gene. This CDR3 has 13 residues. Trimming pared 5 bases from V and 3 bases from J, leaving 10 bases between. The germline V gene encodes CDR1 SGHTA and CDR2 FQGNSA. The CDR3 sequence: CASSLTPDYGYTF. The CDR3 bases are TGTGCCAGCAGCCTAACCCCGGACTATGGCTACACCTTC.

J is TRBJ2-6 and V is TRBV3-1 (or the pseudogene TRBV3-2); D perhaps matches TRBD1 (6 bases). V lost 2 bases to trimming and J lost 4 bases, with 18 bases between them. The germline CDR1 and CDR2 sequences are LGHDT and YNNKEL (reference sequence). The length of the CDR3 is 18 residues. The CDR3 protein is CASSQLTGRLTGANVLTF. CDR3 in DNA: TGTGCCAGCAGCCAATTAACAGGGCGGCTCACAGGGGCCAACGTCCTGACTTTC.

The V gene is TRBV5-1, the J gene TRBJ2-3; D is uncertain. The CDR3 has 15 residues. CDR1 and CDR2 (germline): SGHRS, YFSETQ. Trimming removed 3 bases from V and 2 bases from J, with 13 bases in between. Written as DNA, the CDR3 is TGCGCCAGCAGCTCCCGAGCCTTAAACACAGATACGCAGTATTTT. Protein: CASSSRALNTDTQYF.